The entry below describes one T cell receptor beta chain. Its antigen remains unknown. Samples held roughly 0.85-11 million cryopreserved PBMC, and DNA extraction followed. The sample originates from a study of long-term antiretroviral therapy in people with HIV. Study-level results: All blood samples came from the years 2004 to 2017, possibly under older ART regimens. Diversity measured after ART increased yet remained under transplant donor controls.

Germline CDR1 is LGHNA and CDR2 is YSLEER. The CDR3 runs to 16 residues. V dropped 7 bases and J dropped 0 bases, with 18 bases sitting between them. At the survey level, the v3.0 immunoSEQ assay was run. The data were produced by immunoSEQ multiplex PCR, yet TCRdb's version contains in-frame clones alone and is incomplete. This sample has roughly 30,000 clones, with roughly 78% found just once. The clonotype was recovered from a man aged 35-49 years with HIV. The specimen was unsorted PBMCs, collected 0.3 years after starting antiretroviral therapy. The V call is TRBV4-3, the J call TRBJ2-5, with D possibly called TRBD1 or TRBD2 (5 bases each). The CDR3 loop reads CASILRDPGYQETQYF. CDR3 DNA: TGCGCCAGCATCCTAAGGGACCCCGGGTACCAAGAGACCCAGTACTTC.